This T cell receptor beta chain was identified in a study of T cell responses to AZD1222 COVID-19 vaccine. Germline-derived CDR1 and CDR2 are MGHRA and YSYEKL. Unmatched junction bases numbered 6, after V lost 1 base and J lost 6 bases. This CDR3 contains 15 residues. The table came from immunoSEQ multiplex PCR; TCRdb's copy has only in-frame clones and leaves some out. The table records roughly 130,000 clones, just under 95% of them present only once. The starting material was peripheral blood, obtained on day 0 of AZD1222 vaccination. J is TRBJ1-1 and V is TRBV4-1; the match to TRBD1 covers 9 bases. The sequence came from an adult in good health. The CDR3 DNA follows: TGCGCCAGCAGCCAAGCCAGGACAGGGGAGGCTGAAGCTTTCTTT. Protein sequence: CASSQARTGEAEAFF.